Listed below are T cell receptor beta chains from one sample, sequenced in a study of Tregs in tolerant kidney transplant recipients. Clones were read by immunoSEQ multiplex PCR, and TCRdb kept only the in-frame ones, dropping some. Of hundreds of thousands of clones in the sample, about 80% were seen once. The sequenced sample consisted of CD4+ T cells from blood. The receptor source for this set is a human donor in good health. Both conserved end residues are part of each CDR3. A D gene is named only where the DNA matches it firmly. Size tells how often a clone was seen (once, few, many) or the class of an expanded clone, and some rows leave it out.

size	J	V	D	CDR3	DNA
NA	TRBJ2-2	TRBV27	TRBD2	CASSYRGGNTGELFF	TGTGCCAGCAGTTATCGGGGGGGCAACACCGGGGAGCTGTTTTTT
NA	TRBJ2-7	TRBV5-1	NA	CASSYDGSLGEQYF	TGCGCCAGCAGTTATGACGGGAGCTTGGGCGAGCAGTACTTC
once	TRBJ2-3	TRBV2	TRBD1	CASRPGQGYSDTQYF	TGTGCCAGCCGACCGGGACAGGGATATTCAGATACGCAGTATTTT
NA	TRBJ1-1	TRBV7-9	NA	CASSLAAFGRLANTEAFF	TGTGCCAGCAGCTTAGCGGCCTTTGGCAGGCTGGCGAACACTGAAGCTTTCTTT
NA	TRBJ2-7	TRBV11-3	NA	CASSRGGGGRTYEQYF	TGTGCCAGCAGCCGCGGGGGAGGGGGTAGGACCTACGAGCAGTACTTC
NA	TRBJ1-2	TRBV9	NA	CASSVRGGADYGYTF	TGTGCCAGCAGCGTACGGGGGGGCGCGGACTATGGCTACACCTTC
NA	TRBJ2-2	TRBV2	NA	CASSGRGRTGELFF	TGTGCCAGCAGTGGTCGTGGCCGCACCGGGGAGCTGTTTTTT
NA	TRBJ1-2	TRBV6-5	NA	CASSYGGIPYGYTF	TGTGCCAGCAGTTACGGGGGGATCCCTTATGGCTACACCTTC
NA	TRBJ2-4	TRBV5-1	NA	CASSPRQALFAKNIQYF	TGCGCCAGCAGCCCAAGACAGGCTCTATTCGCCAAAAACATTCAGTACTTC
NA	TRBJ1-1	TRBV6-6	NA	CASSYSGRGGTEAFF	TGTGCCAGCAGTTACTCCGGCAGGGGCGGCACTGAAGCTTTCTTT
NA	TRBJ1-2	TRBV6-5	NA	CATGTRYGYTF	TGTGCCACCGGGACGAGGTATGGCTACACCTTC
NA	TRBJ2-1	TRBV7-2	TRBD2	CASSLEVLAGGGQFF	TGTGCCAGCAGCTTAGAGGTGCTAGCGGGAGGTGGGCAGTTCTTC
NA	TRBJ1-1	TRBV9	TRBD1	CASSGTTGGDSTEAFF	TGTGCCAGCAGCGGAACTACAGGGGGCGACTCGACTGAAGCTTTCTTT
NA	TRBJ2-5	TRBV18	NA	CASSTGSQGETQYF	TGTGCCAGCTCAACAGGGAGTCAAGGAGAGACCCAGTACTTC
NA	TRBJ2-3	TRBV7-2	NA	CASSLREAGSTDTQYF	TGTGCCAGCAGCTTAAGAGAGGCAGGAAGCACAGATACGCAGTATTTT
NA	TRBJ2-7	TRBV5-1	TRBD2	CASSRGTSGNYEQYF	TGCGCCAGCAGCCGGGGGACTAGCGGGAACTACGAGCAGTACTTC
NA	TRBJ1-1	TRBV12-5	TRBD1	CASGLLQGSTEAFF	TGTGCCAGTGGTTTGTTACAGGGGAGCACTGAAGCTTTCTTT
NA	TRBJ2-7	TRBV6-5	NA	CASQTIGGGYEQYF	TGTGCAAGCCAAACGATTGGAGGCGGGTACGAGCAGTACTTC
NA	TRBJ2-7	TRBV7-9	TRBD2	CASSPWTSGRASYEQYF	TGTGCCAGCAGCCCCTGGACTAGCGGGAGGGCCTCCTACGAGCAGTACTTC
NA	TRBJ1-4	TRBV7-9	NA	CASSRTATNEKLFF	TGTGCCAGCAGCCGAACAGCAACTAATGAAAAACTGTTTTTT
NA	TRBJ2-2	TRBV29-1	TRBD1	CSVRSGQGNTGELFF	TGCAGCGTTCGATCGGGACAGGGAAACACCGGGGAGCTGTTTTTT
few	TRBJ2-6	TRBV25-1	NA	CASSAFSGANVLTF	TGTGCCAGCAGTGCCTTCTCTGGGGCCAACGTCCTGACTTTC
NA	TRBJ1-1	TRBV6-5	NA	CASSYPQWNTEAFF	TGTGCCAGCAGTTACCCCCAGTGGAACACTGAAGCTTTCTTT
NA	TRBJ1-2	TRBV7-8	NA	CASSLENSNYGYTF	TGTGCCAGCAGCTTAGAGAACAGTAACTATGGCTACACCTTC
NA	TRBJ1-2	TRBV6-1	TRBD1	CASRTQGLNGYTF	TGTGCCAGCAGAACACAGGGGTTGAATGGCTACACCTTC
NA	TRBJ1-2	TRBV29-1	TRBD1	CSVGTGASYGYTF	TGCAGCGTTGGGACAGGGGCTAGCTATGGCTACACCTTC
NA	TRBJ1-6	TRBV30	TRBD1	CASTGTVNSPLHF	TGTGCCTCGACGGGGACAGTTAATTCACCCCTCCACTTT
NA	TRBJ1-3	TRBV6-1	NA	CASSPKPTSGNTIYF	TGTGCCAGCTCTCCGAAACCTACCTCTGGAAACACCATATATTTT
NA	TRBJ2-7	TRBV1	NA	CTSSRLEGRESSYEQYF	TGCACCAGCAGCCGCCTAGAAGGGCGAGAGAGCTCCTACGAGCAGTACTTC
once	TRBJ1-1	TRBV27	NA	CASSLFPRVRTEAFF	TGTGCCAGCAGTTTATTTCCCAGGGTGAGAACTGAAGCTTTCTTT
NA	TRBJ2-1	TRBV21-1	NA	CASSFGQGYNEQFF	TGTGCCAGCAGCTTTGGACAGGGCTACAATGAGCAGTTCTTC
NA	TRBJ2-1	TRBV5-8	TRBD1	CASSLGGLYNEQFF	TGTGCCAGCAGCTTAGGGGGCCTCTACAATGAGCAGTTCTTC
NA	TRBJ1-2	TRBV9	NA	CASSKGPDGYTF	TGTGCCAGCAGCAAGGGGCCAGATGGCTACACCTTC